The 13 T cell receptor beta chains below were found in one sample sequenced in a study of OX40 agonist ivuxolimab in advanced cancers. Method: immunoSEQ multiplex PCR; TCRdb's copy keeps in-frame clones and lacks some. Of more than 50,000 clones listed, 85% to 90% are singletons. The source was CD4+ or CD8+ T cells sorted from blood, collected in a trial of the OX40 agonist ivuxolimab. Receptors originate from an adult with an advanced solid tumor such as melanoma, head and neck, liver or kidney cancer.

The V gene is TRBV7-2, the J gene TRBJ1-3; no firm D call. Germline V lookup: CDR1 SGHTA, CDR2 FQGNSA. The CDR3 is 12 residues long. V lost 7 bases to trimming and J lost 0 bases, with 4 bases between them. DNA of the CDR3: TGTGCCAGCACCTCCTCTGGAAACACCATATATTTT. Encoded protein: CASTSSGNTIYF.

The chain links TRBV5-4 to TRBJ2-7; D is ambiguous. Looked up from germline, CDR1 is SGHNT and CDR2 is YYREEE (reference sequence). The CDR3 runs to 12 residues. V lost 0 bases to trimming and J lost 4 bases, with 5 bases between them. The CDR3 reads CASSLDLYEQYF. DNA for the CDR3: TGTGCCAGCAGCTTGGACCTATACGAGCAGTACTTC.

This chain connects TRBV5-4 to TRBJ2-1; a possible D gene is TRBD2 (6 bases). There are 16 residues in the CDR3. V was cut by 5 bases and J by 7 bases, with 22 bases left in between. Germline-derived CDR1 and CDR2 are SGHNT and YYREEE (reference sequence). The CDR3 here is CASSQPFGGIGNEQFF. CDR3 coding DNA: TGTGCCAGCAGTCAGCCTTTCGGCGGGATAGGGAATGAGCAGTTCTTC.

The count of this clone is one. The V gene is TRBV14, the J gene TRBJ1-2; D is ambiguous. The germline CDR1 and CDR2 sequences are SGHDN and FVKESK. Trimming cost V 0 bases and J 1 base, with 6 bases left between them. The CDR3 consists of 14 residues. This CDR3 reads CASSQDEVNYGYTF. In DNA, the CDR3 is TGTGCCAGCAGCCAAGATGAGGTTAACTATGGCTACACCTTC. The variable domain in full, with the rest retrieved from reference TRBV14 and TRBJ1-2, is EAGVTQFPSHSVIEKGQTVTLRCDPISGHDNLYWYRRVMGKEIKFLLHFVKESKQDESGMPNNRFLAERTGGTYSTLKVQPAELEDSGVYFCASSQDEVNYGYTFGSGTRLTVV.

The chain couples TRBV27 to TRBJ2-2; 8 positions agree with TRBD2. There are 16 residues in the CDR3. Trimming cost V 4 bases and J 3 bases; bases outside gene matches: 7. In germline, CDR1 is MNHEY, CDR2 SMNVEV (reference sequence). For the CDR3, the DNA is TGTGCCAGCAGTTCATGGACTAGCAGTTACACCGGGGAGCTGTTTTTT. As protein: CASSSWTSSYTGELFF.

The V call is TRBV14, the J call TRBJ1-4; maybe TRBD1 (5 bases). From germline, CDR1 is SGHDN and CDR2 FVKESK. With 3 bases removed from V and 7 bases from J, the gap between germline ends came to 9 bases. CDR3 size: 13 residues. CDR3 sequence (DNA): TGTGCCAGCAGCCAGCAGCAGGGTGAAAAACTGTTTTTT. This encodes CASSQQQGEKLFF.

The CDR3 reads CASTQVASGQTLVAKNIQYF. The CDR3 nucleotides are TGTGCCAGCACCCAGGTGGCCTCGGGGCAGACTCTAGTAGCCAAAAACATTCAGTACTTC. The chain has TRBV28 and TRBJ2-4; the D gene could be TRBD1 or TRBD2 (5 bases each). Germline CDR1 reads MDHEN; CDR2 reads SYDVKM. CDR3 length: 20 residues. Trimming took off 7 bases at V and 0 bases at J, with 28 bases between the two ends.

The gene calls are TRBV6-5 and TRBJ2-3; 10 nucleotides agree with TRBD1. Germline V gives CDR1 MNHEY, CDR2 SVGAGI. The CDR3 sequence is 15 residues long. V was clipped by 5 bases and J by 4 bases; unmatched bases: 6. CDR3 DNA sequence: TGTGCCAGCAGTCGACAGGGGGCGCTTCCAGATACGCAGTATTTT. Its protein is CASSRQGALPDTQYF.

The rearrangement uses TRBV5-4 and TRBJ2-3; 7 bases align to TRBD1. The CDR3 extends over 16 amino acids. The trim removed 0 bases at V and 1 base at J, leaving 5 bases unmatched. Germline values: CDR1 SGHNT, CDR2 YYREEE (reference sequence). The CDR3 DNA follows: TGTGCCAGCAGCTTGGACAGGGGAGCTGGCACAGATACGCAGTATTTT. Translating it yields CASSLDRGAGTDTQYF.

This chain links TRBV11-1 with TRBJ2-6; no clear D. The CDR3 has 19 amino acids. V was trimmed by 5 bases and J by 0 bases, leaving 20 bases between them. Germline values: CDR1 SGHAT, CDR2 FQDESV (reference sequence). The CDR3 nucleotides read TGTGCCAGCAGCCTGGACGGGCCAGGCACTCTCTCTGGGGCCAACGTCCTGACTTTC. Translation: CASSLDGPGTLSGANVLTF.

This clone is a singleton in its sample. V is TRBV29-1 and J is TRBJ2-2, with D hard to call. The length of the CDR3 is 11 residues. Germline-derived CDR1 and CDR2 are SQVTM and ANQGSEA. Trimming cost V 4 bases and J 5 bases, with 5 bases left between them. The DNA for the CDR3 is TGCAGCGTTGCGTGGACCGGGGAGCTGTTTTTT. Its protein product is CSVAWTGELFF.

The rearrangement uses TRBV19 and TRBJ2-1, with TRBD1 matching over 7 bases. Trimming at V came to 3 bases and at J to 4 bases, leaving 6 bases not matched to a gene. The germline V gene has CDR1 LNHDA and CDR2 SQIVND (reference sequence). This CDR3 has 15 residues. This CDR3 is CASSIQGGRYNEQFF. In DNA, the CDR3 is TGTGCCAGTAGTATTCAAGGGGGCCGATACAATGAGCAGTTCTTC.

This clone was seen a few times. The rearrangement links TRBV28 to TRBJ2-3; the match to TRBD1 covers 10 bases. CDR1 is MDHEN and CDR2 is SYDVKM in the germline V gene. Trimming took 5 bases from V and 5 from J; bases not matched to a gene: 7. This CDR3 region has 15 residues. The CDR3 region has the DNA TGTGCCAGCAGTCCATGGACAGGGGGAGTAGATACGCAGTATTTT. This sequence encodes CASSPWTGGVDTQYF.